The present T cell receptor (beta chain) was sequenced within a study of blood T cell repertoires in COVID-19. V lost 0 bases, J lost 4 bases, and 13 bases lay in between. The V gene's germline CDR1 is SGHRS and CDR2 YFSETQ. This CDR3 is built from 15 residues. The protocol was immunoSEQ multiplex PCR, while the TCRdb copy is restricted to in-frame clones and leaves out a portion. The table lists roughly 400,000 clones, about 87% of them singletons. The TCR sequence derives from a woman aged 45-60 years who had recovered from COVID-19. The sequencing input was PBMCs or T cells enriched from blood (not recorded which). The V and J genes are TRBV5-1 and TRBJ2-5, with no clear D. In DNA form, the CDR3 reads TGCGCCAGCAGCTTGGGAGTGATGTACCGAGAGACCCAGTACTTC. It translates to CASSLGVMYRETQYF.